This T cell receptor beta chain was observed in a study of shared clonotypes between healthy human individuals. Trimming cost V 3 bases and J 3 bases, with 12 bases left between them. The CDR3 is made up of 14 amino acids. Germline loops: CDR1 SGHDN, CDR2 FVKESK. Using immunoSEQ multiplex PCR, the repertoire was profiled, and TCRdb retains in-frame clones only, with some absent. The table has under 1,100,000 clones, about 75% seen once. J is TRBJ2-7 and V is TRBV14, with a possible D match to TRBD2 (5 bases). Specimen: memory CD4+ T cells sorted from blood. Subset indicated: CD45RA-negative fraction. The sequence was obtained from a man aged 18 to 29 in good health. The chain's CDR3 is CASSHRGGGYEQYF. In DNA form, the CDR3 reads TGTGCCAGCAGCCACCGGGGTGGAGGCTACGAGCAGTACTTC.